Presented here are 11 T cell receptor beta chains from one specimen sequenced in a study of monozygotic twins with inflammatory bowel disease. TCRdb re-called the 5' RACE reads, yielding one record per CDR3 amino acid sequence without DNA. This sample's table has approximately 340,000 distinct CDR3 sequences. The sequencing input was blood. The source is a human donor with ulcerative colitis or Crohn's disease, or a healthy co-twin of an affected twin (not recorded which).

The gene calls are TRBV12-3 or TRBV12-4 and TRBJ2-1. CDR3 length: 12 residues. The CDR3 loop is CASSLSDYEQFF.

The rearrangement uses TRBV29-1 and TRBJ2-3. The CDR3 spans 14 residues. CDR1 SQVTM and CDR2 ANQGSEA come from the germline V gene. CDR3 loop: CSGRGVGLTDTQYF.

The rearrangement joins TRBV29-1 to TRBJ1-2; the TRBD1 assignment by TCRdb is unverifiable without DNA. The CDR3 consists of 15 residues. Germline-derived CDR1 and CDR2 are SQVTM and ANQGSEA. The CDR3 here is CSVERGAGTNYGYTF.

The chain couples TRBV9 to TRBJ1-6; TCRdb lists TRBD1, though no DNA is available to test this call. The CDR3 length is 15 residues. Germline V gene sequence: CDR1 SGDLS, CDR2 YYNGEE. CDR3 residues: CASSVQDRGLSPLHF. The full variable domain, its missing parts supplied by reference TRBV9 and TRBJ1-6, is DSGVTQTPKHLITATGQRVTLRCSPRSGDLSVYWYQQSLDQGLQFLIQYYNGEERAKGNILERFSAQQFPDLHSELNLSSLELGDSALYFCASSVQDRGLSPLHFGNGTRLTVT.

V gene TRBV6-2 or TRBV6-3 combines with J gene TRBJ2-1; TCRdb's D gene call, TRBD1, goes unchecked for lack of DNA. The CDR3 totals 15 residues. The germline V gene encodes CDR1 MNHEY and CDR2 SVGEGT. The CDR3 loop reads CASRGTGGAYNEQFF.

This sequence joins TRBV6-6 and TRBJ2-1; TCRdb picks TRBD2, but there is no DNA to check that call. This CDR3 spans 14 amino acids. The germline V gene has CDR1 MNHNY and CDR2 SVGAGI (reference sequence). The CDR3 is CASSPGLATDEQFF.

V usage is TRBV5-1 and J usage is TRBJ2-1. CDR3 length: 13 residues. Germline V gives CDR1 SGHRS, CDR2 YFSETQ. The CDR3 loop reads CASSLTAGNEQFF.

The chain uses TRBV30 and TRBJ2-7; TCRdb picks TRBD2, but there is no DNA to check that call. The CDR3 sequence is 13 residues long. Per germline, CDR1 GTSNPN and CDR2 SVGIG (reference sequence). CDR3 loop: CACTPPSSYEQYF.

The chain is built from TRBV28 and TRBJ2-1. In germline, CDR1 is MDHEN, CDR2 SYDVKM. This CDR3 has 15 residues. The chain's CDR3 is CASSAVGGADNEQFF.

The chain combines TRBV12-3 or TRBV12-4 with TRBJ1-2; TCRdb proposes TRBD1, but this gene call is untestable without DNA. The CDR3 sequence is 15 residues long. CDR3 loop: CASSYTAAPAGGYTF.

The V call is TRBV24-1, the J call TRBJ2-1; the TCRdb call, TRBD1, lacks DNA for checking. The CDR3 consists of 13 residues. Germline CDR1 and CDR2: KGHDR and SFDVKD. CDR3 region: CATMGQVIHEQFF.